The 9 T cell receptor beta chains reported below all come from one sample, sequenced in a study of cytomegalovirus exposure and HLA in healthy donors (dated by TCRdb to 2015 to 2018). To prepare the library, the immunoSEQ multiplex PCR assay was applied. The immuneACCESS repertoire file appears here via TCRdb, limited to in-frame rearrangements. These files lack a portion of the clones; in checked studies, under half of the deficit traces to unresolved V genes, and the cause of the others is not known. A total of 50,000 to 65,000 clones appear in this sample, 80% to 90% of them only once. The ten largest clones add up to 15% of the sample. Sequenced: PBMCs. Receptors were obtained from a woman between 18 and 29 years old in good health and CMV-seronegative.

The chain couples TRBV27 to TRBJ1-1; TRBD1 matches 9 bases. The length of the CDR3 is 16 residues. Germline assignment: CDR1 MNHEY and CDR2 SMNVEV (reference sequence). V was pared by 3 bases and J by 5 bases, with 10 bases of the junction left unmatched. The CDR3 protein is CASSLNVNRGRTEAFF. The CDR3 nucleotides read TGTGCCAGCAGTTTGAATGTTAACAGGGGGCGGACTGAAGCTTTCTTT.

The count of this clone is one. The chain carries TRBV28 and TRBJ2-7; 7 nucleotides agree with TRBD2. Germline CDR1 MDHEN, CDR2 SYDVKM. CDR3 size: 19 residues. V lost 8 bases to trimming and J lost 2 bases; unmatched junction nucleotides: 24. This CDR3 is CASAQGASGPERGTYEQYF. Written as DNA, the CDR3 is TGTGCCAGCGCACAAGGGGCTAGCGGACCCGAACGTGGAACCTACGAGCAGTACTTC.

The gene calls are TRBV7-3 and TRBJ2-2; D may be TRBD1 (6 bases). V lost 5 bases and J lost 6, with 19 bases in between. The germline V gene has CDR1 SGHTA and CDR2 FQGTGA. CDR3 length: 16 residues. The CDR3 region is CASSHGPGTLAGELFF. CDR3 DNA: TGTGCCAGCAGCCATGGACCGGGGACACTCGCCGGGGAGCTGTTTTTT.

For the CDR3, the DNA is TGTGGAACAGGGTCGTTCAACACTGAAGCTTTCTTT. It translates to CGTGSFNTEAFF. The chain carries TRBV28 and TRBJ1-1; the D gene is possibly TRBD1 (6 bases). This CDR3 comprises 12 residues. Germline CDR1 reads MDHEN; CDR2 reads SYDVKM.

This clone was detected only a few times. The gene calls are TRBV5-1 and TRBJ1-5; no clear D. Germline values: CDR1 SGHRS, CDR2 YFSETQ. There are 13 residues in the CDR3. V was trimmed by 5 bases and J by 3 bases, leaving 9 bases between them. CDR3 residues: CASRASLNQPQHF. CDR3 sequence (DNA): TGCGCCAGCAGGGCCTCCCTCAATCAGCCCCAGCATTTT.

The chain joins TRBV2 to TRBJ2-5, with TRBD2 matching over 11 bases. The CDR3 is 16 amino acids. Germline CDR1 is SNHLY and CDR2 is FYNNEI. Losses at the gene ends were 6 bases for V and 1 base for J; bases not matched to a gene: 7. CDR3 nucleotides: TGTGCCAGCAGATCCCTAGCGGGAGGCCTCCAAGAGACCCAGTACTTC. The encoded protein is CASRSLAGGLQETQYF.

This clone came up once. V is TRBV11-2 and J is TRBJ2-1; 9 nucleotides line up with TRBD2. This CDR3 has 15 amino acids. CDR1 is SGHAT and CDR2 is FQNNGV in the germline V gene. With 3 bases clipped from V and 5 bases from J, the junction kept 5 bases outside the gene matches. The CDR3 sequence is CASSFLAGRDNEQFF. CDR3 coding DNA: TGTGCCAGCAGCTTTCTAGCGGGGCGAGACAATGAGCAGTTCTTC.

The CDR3 spells CAISQAGRNTEAFF. DNA for the CDR3: TGTGCCATCTCCCAAGCAGGGCGGAACACTGAAGCTTTCTTT. V gene TRBV10-3 combines with J gene TRBJ1-1; D might be TRBD1 (5 bases). The germline gives CDR1 ENHRY, CDR2 SYGVKD. The CDR3 totals 14 residues. V lost 8 bases and J lost 1, with 14 bases in between.

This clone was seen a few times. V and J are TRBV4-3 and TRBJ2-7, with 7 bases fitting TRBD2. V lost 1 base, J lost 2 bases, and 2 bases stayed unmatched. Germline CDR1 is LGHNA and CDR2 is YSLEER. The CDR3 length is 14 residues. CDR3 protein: CASSQGLATYEQYF. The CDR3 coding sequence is TGCGCCAGCAGCCAAGGACTAGCCACCTACGAGCAGTACTTC.